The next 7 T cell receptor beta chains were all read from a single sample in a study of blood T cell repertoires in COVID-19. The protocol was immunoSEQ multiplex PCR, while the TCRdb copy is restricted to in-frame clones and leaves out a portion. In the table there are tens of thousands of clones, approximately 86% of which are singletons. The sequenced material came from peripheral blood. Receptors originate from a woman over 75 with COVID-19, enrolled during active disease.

The CDR3 sequence is CSAGQGTEAFF. For the CDR3, the DNA is TGCAGTGCTGGACAGGGAACTGAAGCTTTCTTT. The chain employs TRBV20-1 and TRBJ1-1, with 8 bases that match TRBD1. V gave up 5 bases and J gave up 5 bases; unmatched junction bases: 1. Germline V gene data show CDR1 as DFQATT and CDR2 as SNEGSKA (reference sequence). The length of the CDR3 is 11 residues.

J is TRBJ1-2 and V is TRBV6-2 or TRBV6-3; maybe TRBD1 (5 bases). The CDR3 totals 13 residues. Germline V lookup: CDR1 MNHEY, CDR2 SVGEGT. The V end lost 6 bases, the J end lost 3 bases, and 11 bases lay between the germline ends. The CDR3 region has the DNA TGTGCCAGCAGCCGGGGGGTTGACTATGGCTACACCTTC. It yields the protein CASSRGVDYGYTF.

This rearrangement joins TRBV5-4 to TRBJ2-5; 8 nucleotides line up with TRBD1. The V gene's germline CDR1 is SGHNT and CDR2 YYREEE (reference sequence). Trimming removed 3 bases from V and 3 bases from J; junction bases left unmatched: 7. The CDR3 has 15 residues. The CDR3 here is CASSWGRGQEETQYF. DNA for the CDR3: TGTGCCAGCAGCTGGGGCAGGGGGCAGGAAGAGACCCAGTACTTC.

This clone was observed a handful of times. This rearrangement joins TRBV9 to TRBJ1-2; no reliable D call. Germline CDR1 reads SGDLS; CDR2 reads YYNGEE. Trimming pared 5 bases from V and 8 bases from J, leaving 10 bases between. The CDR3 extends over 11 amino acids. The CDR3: CASSTERGYTF. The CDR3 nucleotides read TGTGCCAGCAGTACCGAACGGGGCTACACCTTC.

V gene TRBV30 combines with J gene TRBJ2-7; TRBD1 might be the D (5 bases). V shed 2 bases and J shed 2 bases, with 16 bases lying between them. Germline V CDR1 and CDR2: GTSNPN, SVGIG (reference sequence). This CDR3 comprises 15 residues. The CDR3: CAWSPPGHLTYEQYF. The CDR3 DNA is TGTGCCTGGAGTCCCCCAGGACACCTTACCTACGAGCAGTACTTC.

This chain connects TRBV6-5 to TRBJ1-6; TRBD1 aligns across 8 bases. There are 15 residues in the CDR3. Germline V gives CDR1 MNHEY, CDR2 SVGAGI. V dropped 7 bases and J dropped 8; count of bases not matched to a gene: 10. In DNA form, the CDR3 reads TGTGCCAGCAAACTCGGACAGGGTAGTTATTCACCCCTCCACTTT. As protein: CASKLGQGSYSPLHF.

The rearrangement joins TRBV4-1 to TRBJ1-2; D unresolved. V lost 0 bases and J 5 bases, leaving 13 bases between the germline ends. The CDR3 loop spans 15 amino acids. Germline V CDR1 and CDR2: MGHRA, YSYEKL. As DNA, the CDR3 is TGCGCCAGCAGCCAAGATAGGTTTACGGGTTATGGCTACACCTTC. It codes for CASSQDRFTGYGYTF.